The next 25 T cell receptor beta chains were all read from a single sample in a study of cytomegalovirus exposure and HLA in healthy donors (dated by TCRdb to the late 2010s). Libraries came from the immunoSEQ multiplex PCR assay. For the multiplex PCR, a mixture combining 60 forward primers for TCR Vbeta segments and 13 reverse primers for TCR Jbeta segments was used. Not all clones reach the TCRdb copy of this immuneACCESS table, which keeps in-frame sequences only. Checked studies attribute under half of the gap to unresolved V genes and leave the rest unexplained. The sample contains about 110,000 clones, 75% of them found a single time. The top ten clones comprise 2.5% of the sample. The specimen was PBMCs. These receptors were obtained from a man aged 40-49 years in good health and CMV-seronegative.

The V gene is TRBV7-9, the J gene TRBJ1-2, with 7 bases matching TRBD1. Per the germline V gene, CDR1 is SEHNR and CDR2 is FQNEAQ (reference sequence). The J segment lost 1 base and the V segment lost 5 bases, leaving 4 bases of the junction unmatched. This CDR3 comprises 14 residues. The CDR3 protein is CASSRTGLNYGYTF. CDR3 sequence (DNA): TGTGCCAGCAGCCGGACAGGACTTAACTATGGCTACACCTTC. Variable domain in full (rest from reference TRBV7-9 and TRBJ1-2): DTGVSQNPRHKITKRGQNVTFRCDPISEHNRLYWYRQTLGQGPEFLTYFQNEAQLEKSRLLSDRFSAERPKGSFSTLEIQRTEQGDSAMYLCASSRTGLNYGYTFGSGTRLTVV.

The rearrangement links TRBV2 to TRBJ1-2; D possibly corresponds to TRBD1 (6 bases). This CDR3 is built from 14 residues. From germline, CDR1 is SNHLY and CDR2 FYNNEI. V was cut by 7 bases and J by 2 bases, with 14 bases left in between. CDR3 nucleotide sequence: TGTGCCAGCACGGCGCAGACAGGAAACTATGGCTACACCTTC. It is translated as CASTAQTGNYGYTF.

This sequence joins TRBV14 and TRBJ2-1; TRBD2 aligns across 8 bases. The ends lost 2 bases at V and 4 bases at J; junction bases unmatched: 7. Germline V gene data show CDR1 as SGHDN and CDR2 as FVKESK. CDR3 length: 16 residues. CDR3 loop: CASSQLSGGQYNEQFF. For the CDR3, the DNA is TGTGCCAGCAGCCAACTCAGCGGGGGACAATACAATGAGCAGTTCTTC.

The J gene is TRBJ1-5, the V gene TRBV12-5; TRBD1 might be the D (6 bases). The germline V and J ends were trimmed by 4 bases and 0 bases, with 10 bases remaining between them. This CDR3 is built from 15 residues. Looked up from germline, CDR1 is LGHNT and CDR2 is FRNRAP. In DNA form, the CDR3 reads TGTGCTAGTGGTTCAGGGGAATATAGCAATCAGCCCCAGCATTTT. Translated, it gives CASGSGEYSNQPQHF.

The rearrangement links TRBV18 to TRBJ1-2; the D gene is possibly TRBD1 (6 bases). Trimming removed 6 bases from V and 8 bases from J, with 10 bases in between. This CDR3 is built from 11 residues. Germline CDR1 reads KGHSH; CDR2 reads LQKENI. In DNA, the CDR3 is TGTGCCAGCTCTCTTACAGGGGGCTACACCTTC. It yields the protein CASSLTGGYTF.

This clone has just a few counts. V usage is TRBV6-1 and J usage is TRBJ1-1; 7 bases map to TRBD1. The CDR3 sequence is 12 residues long. Trimming took 9 bases from V and 4 from J; bases not matched to a gene: 5. The V gene's germline CDR1 is MNHNS and CDR2 SASEGT. Here the CDR3 DNA reads TGTGCCAGTTACCAGGGGGGCACTGAAGCTTTCTTT. This codes for CASYQGGTEAFF.

This clone was seen a handful of times. J is TRBJ2-6 and V is TRBV21-1; the table assigns TRBD2, which was not confirmed against the DNA. TRBV21-1 is a listed pseudogene. CDR3 size: 16 residues. The CDR3 nucleotides are TGTGCCAGCAGCCGACTAGCCCTCTCTGGGGCCAACGTCCTGACTTTC. Protein product: CASSRLALSGANVLTF.

The rearrangement joins TRBV6-1 to TRBJ2-7; 10 bases are a match to TRBD2. This CDR3 is 16 amino acids long. V shed 2 bases and J 7 bases; nucleotides not matched to a gene: 11. Germline CDR1 reads MNHNS; CDR2 reads SASEGT. CDR3 sequence reads: CASSEIWLAGVGEQYF. The CDR3 coding sequence is TGTGCCAGCAGTGAAATATGGCTAGCGGGGGTTGGGGAGCAGTACTTC.

V usage is TRBV5-1 and J usage is TRBJ2-1; 8 bases align to TRBD1. The length of the CDR3 is 16 residues. CDR1 is SGHRS and CDR2 is YFSETQ in the germline V gene. The V gene end was trimmed by 0 bases and the J gene end by 12 bases; junction bases not matched to a gene: 14. The CDR3 protein is CASSLGEQGAGRAQFF. The DNA of the CDR3 is TGCGCCAGCAGCTTGGGAGAGCAGGGGGCCGGCAGGGCGCAGTTCTTC.

The chain carries TRBV9 and TRBJ2-7; 7 nucleotides line up with TRBD1. Unmatched junction bases numbered 10, after V lost 4 bases and J lost 3 bases. The CDR3 is 15 amino acids. Looked up from germline, CDR1 is SGDLS and CDR2 is YYNGEE. The CDR3 loop reads CASSPRDSALYEQYF. The CDR3 coding sequence is TGTGCCAGCAGCCCCCGGGACAGCGCACTCTACGAGCAGTACTTC. The full variable domain, completed using reference TRBV9 and TRBJ2-7, is DSGVTQTPKHLITATGQRVTLRCSPRSGDLSVYWYQQSLDQGLQFLIQYYNGEERAKGNILERFSAQQFPDLHSELNLSSLELGDSALYFCASSPRDSALYEQYFGPGTRLTVT.

This clone occurred a few times. The chain carries TRBV7-2 and TRBJ1-6; D gene uncertain. This CDR3 contains 13 residues. Germline V gene data show CDR1 as SGHTA and CDR2 as FQGNSA. V was cut by 3 bases and J by 10 bases, with 10 bases left in between. The CDR3 DNA is TGTGCCAGCAGCTTCGGCAGGCCCTCACCCCTCCACTTT. Protein sequence: CASSFGRPSPLHF.

The chain combines TRBV6-7 with TRBJ2-5; D is uncertain. TRBV6-7 is flagged as an ORF with uncertain function. The CDR3 has 12 amino acids. V shed 7 bases and J shed 0 bases, with 6 bases lying between them. The CDR3 DNA follows: TGTGCCAGCACGCAGAACCAAGAGACCCAGTACTTC. It specifies CASTQNQETQYF.

The chain recombines TRBV6-1 with TRBJ2-5; no clear D gene. Germline values: CDR1 MNHNS, CDR2 SASEGT. The CDR3 has 13 residues. Trimming cost V 8 bases and J 3 bases, with 13 bases left between them. The CDR3 loop reads CASGQAPKETQYF. The CDR3 bases are TGTGCCAGCGGTCAGGCCCCAAAAGAGACCCAGTACTTC.

V usage is TRBV27 and J usage is TRBJ2-5; 9 bases line up with TRBD1. With V trimmed by 6 bases and J by 11 bases, 10 bases remained unmatched. The CDR3 runs to 13 residues. In germline, CDR1 is MNHEY, CDR2 SMNVEV (reference sequence). The CDR3 DNA sequence: TGTGCCAGCAGCCCGGGACAGGGCTATGAGCAGTACTTC. Protein: CASSPGQGYEQYF.

The rearrangement uses TRBV5-4 and TRBJ1-1, with no clear D. CDR1 is SGHNT and CDR2 is YYREEE in the germline V gene (reference sequence). The CDR3 is 14 residues long. V was pared by 0 bases and J by 4 bases, with 10 bases between. CDR3: CASSLGGIGTEAFF. The CDR3 DNA follows: TGTGCCAGCAGCTTGGGAGGAATCGGCACTGAAGCTTTCTTT.

The chain combines TRBV6-6 with TRBJ1-6; 10 bases align to TRBD1. CDR1 MNHNY and CDR2 SVGAGI come from the germline V gene (reference sequence). J gave up 10 bases and V 4 bases, and 4 bases lay outside the gene matches. The CDR3 spans 14 residues. As DNA, the CDR3 is TGTGCCAGCAGTTTAGGACAGGGGGGCTCACCCCTCCACTTT. This gives the protein CASSLGQGGSPLHF.

V usage is TRBV2 and J usage is TRBJ2-5; weak D call: TRBD1 (6 bases). The assigned J gene may be wrong: the sequence end matches TRBJ2-7 better. Germline CDR1 SNHLY, CDR2 FYNNEI. The CDR3 is made up of 12 amino acids. The chain's CDR3 is CASSNYRDEQYF. CDR3 nucleotides: TGTGCCAGCAGTAACTACAGGGACGAGCAGTACTTC.

The chain recombines TRBV2 with TRBJ2-3; TRBD2 matches 8 bases. The CDR3 spans 14 residues. Germline lookup yields CDR1 SNHLY and CDR2 FYNNEI. V was pared by 7 bases and J by 5 bases, with 8 bases of the junction left unmatched. The CDR3 here is CASKRAGGIDTQYF. Written as DNA, the CDR3 is TGTGCCAGCAAACGGGCGGGGGGCATAGATACGCAGTATTTT.

The chain uses TRBV28 and TRBJ1-1; D is uncertain. The CDR3 spans 15 residues. V shed 6 bases and J shed 7 bases, with 21 bases lying between them. Germline V gene data show CDR1 as MDHEN and CDR2 as SYDVKM. The CDR3 loop is CASSTSPTPVGEAFF. The CDR3, as DNA: TGTGCCAGCAGCACTTCCCCCACTCCCGTCGGTGAAGCTTTCTTT.

The chain combines TRBV7-2 with TRBJ2-3; 10 bases are a match to TRBD1. Germline trimming cut 5 bases from V and 3 bases from J; bases unmatched to any gene: 5. CDR1 and CDR2 from the germline V gene are SGHTA and FQGNSA. The CDR3 is 15 amino acids. The CDR3 here is CASSPGQGETDTQYF. The CDR3 DNA is TGTGCCAGCAGCCCCGGACAGGGGGAAACAGATACGCAGTATTTT.

The genes are TRBV10-3 and TRBJ2-1; D may be TRBD2 (6 bases). The CDR3 spans 16 residues. V lost 0 bases and J lost 4, with 13 bases in between. Looked up from germline, CDR1 is ENHRY and CDR2 is SYGVKD. CDR3 residues: CAISESMGGQYNEQFF. CDR3 nucleotides: TGTGCCATCAGTGAGTCGATGGGAGGTCAGTACAATGAGCAGTTCTTC.

V gene TRBV28 combines with J gene TRBJ2-7; TRBD1 agrees at 10 bases. V lost 8 bases, J lost 2 bases, and 9 bases stayed unmatched. The length of the CDR3 is 15 residues. Germline assignment: CDR1 MDHEN and CDR2 SYDVKM. The CDR3, as DNA: TGTGCCAGCCTCACTTGGGGACAGGGGACCTACGAGCAGTACTTC. Translating gives CASLTWGQGTYEQYF.

The rearrangement uses TRBV18 and TRBJ2-7, with D possibly being TRBD2 (6 bases). V was clipped by 4 bases and J by 5 bases, with 18 bases between them. There are 15 residues in the CDR3. Germline CDR1 is KGHSH and CDR2 is LQKENI. The CDR3 region is CASSRTGLGVDEQYF. In DNA form, the CDR3 reads TGTGCCAGCTCACGCACGGGACTGGGTGTGGACGAGCAGTACTTC.

This rearrangement joins TRBV6-5 to TRBJ2-5, with 7 bases matching TRBD2. The CDR3 runs 15 residues. Germline CDR1 is MNHEY and CDR2 is SVGAGI. Losses at the gene ends were 0 bases for V and 6 bases for J; bases not matched to a gene: 7. CDR3 region: CASSYSVLAAKTQYF. The CDR3 DNA sequence: TGTGCCAGCAGTTACTCGGTTCTAGCGGCAAAGACCCAGTACTTC.

Here the CDR3 DNA reads TGTGCCATCAGTGACCCCCCAAGGGAGAGGAATGAGCAGTTCTTC. Amino acid sequence: CAISDPPRERNEQFF. The rearrangement uses TRBV10-3 and TRBJ2-1, with TRBD2 as a possible D gene (5 bases). This CDR3 region has 15 residues. Trimming shortened V by 3 bases and J by 7 bases, and 16 bases separated the two germline ends. CDR1 is ENHRY, CDR2 SYGVKD, per germline.